Presented here are 29 T cell receptor beta chains from one specimen sequenced in a study of blood T cell repertoires in COVID-19. Data came from immunoSEQ multiplex PCR; TCRdb stores just in-frame clones and leaves some out. The sample consists of about 130,000 clones, approximately 84% of them appearing once. Sequencing used peripheral blood. Receptor source: a human donor in a cohort sampled during active COVID-19.

The J gene is TRBJ2-1, the V gene TRBV27; the D gene is possibly TRBD2 (6 bases). Trimming removed 8 bases from V and 1 base from J, with 15 bases in between. CDR3 length: 15 residues. Germline CDR1 reads MNHEY; CDR2 reads SMNVEV (reference sequence). CDR3 bases: TGTGCCAGCCGACTTCTAGCGAGTTCCTACAATGAGCAGTTCTTC. Amino acids: CASRLLASSYNEQFF.

The chain joins TRBV19 to TRBJ1-2; the match to TRBD1 covers 10 bases. After removal of 6 bases from V and 2 bases from J, the junction contained 3 bases not matched to a gene. This CDR3 is 14 amino acids long. Germline values: CDR1 LNHDA, CDR2 SQIVND (reference sequence). The CDR3 DNA is TGTGCCAGTAGGCCGGACAGGGGGAACTATGGCTACACCTTC. As protein: CASRPDRGNYGYTF.

In this sample, this clone turned up once. The chain couples TRBV5-6 to TRBJ2-2, with a weak D call TRBD1 (7 bases). The germline V and J ends were trimmed by 1 base and 4 bases, with 11 bases remaining between them. The CDR3 has 15 amino acids. From germline, CDR1 is SGHDT and CDR2 YYEEEE. DNA for the CDR3: TGTGCCAGCAGCTTGCAGGGGGAGGCCACCGGGGAGCTGTTTTTT. Translated, it gives CASSLQGEATGELFF. Full variable domain (outside the CDR3, taken from reference TRBV5-6 and TRBJ2-2): DAGVTQSPTHLIKTRGQQVTLRCSPKSGHDTVSWYQQALGQGPQFIFQYYEEEERQRGNFPDRFSGHQFPNYSSELNVNALLLGDSALYLCASSLQGEATGELFFGEGSRLTVL.

This chain links TRBV6-6 with TRBJ2-7; 7 bases line up with TRBD1. The germline V gene has CDR1 MNHNY and CDR2 SVGAGI (reference sequence). CDR3 length equals 11 residues. V was clipped by 6 bases and J by 4 bases; unmatched bases: 0. CDR3 amino acids: CASRDRYEQYF. The DNA for the CDR3 is TGTGCCAGCAGGGACAGGTACGAGCAGTACTTC.

The chain carries TRBV4-2 and TRBJ1-5, with D possibly being TRBD1 (5 bases). The CDR3 spans 16 residues. V shed 0 bases and J shed 4 bases, with 13 bases lying between them. Germline V gene sequence: CDR1 LGHNA, CDR2 YNFKEQ. The CDR3 sequence is CASSQEHGEGNQPQHF. For the CDR3, the DNA is TGTGCCAGCAGCCAAGAGCACGGGGAGGGGAATCAGCCCCAGCATTTT.

This clone was detected many times. J is TRBJ1-6 and V is TRBV19; the match to TRBD1 covers 10 bases. From germline, CDR1 is LNHDA and CDR2 SQIVND (reference sequence). Unmatched junction bases numbered 5, after V lost 7 bases and J lost 5 bases. The CDR3 has 15 residues. The CDR3 DNA reads TGTGCCAGTAATCCGGGACAGGGGAATAATTCACCCCTCCACTTT. Residues: CASNPGQGNNSPLHF. Combining the CDR3 with reference TRBV19 and TRBJ1-6 gives the whole variable domain DGGITQSPKYLFRKEGQNVTLSCEQNLNHDAMYWYRQDPGQGLRLIYYSQIVNDFQKGDIAEGYSVSREKKESFPLTVTSAQKNPTAFYLCASNPGQGNNSPLHFGNGTRLTVT.

The chain carries TRBV15 and TRBJ2-7, with D unresolved. The V and J ends lost 0 bases and 2 bases respectively, with 8 bases between them. Germline loops: CDR1 LNHNV, CDR2 YYDKDF (reference sequence). The CDR3 is made up of 14 amino acids. The CDR3 sequence: CATSRDRGPYEQYF. The CDR3 coding sequence is TGTGCCACCAGCAGAGATCGCGGCCCCTACGAGCAGTACTTC.

V gene TRBV10-1 combines with J gene TRBJ1-1; D perhaps matches TRBD1 (6 bases). The germline V gene has CDR1 WNHNN and CDR2 SYGVQD (reference sequence). This CDR3 is 12 amino acids long. V was pared by 6 bases and J by 9 bases, with 14 bases between. The CDR3 here is CASSRDTNKAFF. CDR3 sequence (DNA): TGCGCCAGCAGCCGGGACACCAATAAAGCTTTCTTT.

The chain combines TRBV7-6 with TRBJ2-7; 7 bases map to TRBD2. After removal of 1 base from V and 6 bases from J, the junction contained 9 bases not matched to a gene. CDR1 is SGHVS and CDR2 is FNYEAQ in the germline V gene. The CDR3 totals 15 residues. The CDR3 here is CASSLVQGPGGEQYF. CDR3 bases: TGTGCCAGCAGCTTAGTTCAAGGCCCGGGAGGCGAGCAGTACTTC. Full variable domain (outside the CDR3, taken from reference TRBV7-6 and TRBJ2-7): GAGVSQSPRYKVTKRGQDVALRCDPISGHVSLYWYRQALGQGPEFLTYFNYEAQQDKSGLPNDRFSAERPEGSISTLTIQRTEQRDSAMYRCASSLVQGPGGEQYFGPGTRLTVT.

The chain couples TRBV5-1 to TRBJ1-1; 7 bases fit TRBD1. The CDR3 has 15 amino acids. Per germline, CDR1 SGHRS and CDR2 YFSETQ. The ends lost 0 bases at V and 4 bases at J; junction bases unmatched: 6. The chain's CDR3 is CASSLAQTGTTEAFF. The CDR3 coding sequence is TGCGCCAGCAGCTTGGCGCAGACAGGGACCACTGAAGCTTTCTTT.

The rearrangement joins TRBV30 to TRBJ1-2, with 10 bases aligning to TRBD1. With 7 bases clipped from V and 7 bases from J, the junction kept 6 bases outside the gene matches. The CDR3 is made up of 12 amino acids. Germline-derived CDR1 and CDR2 are GTSNPN and SVGIG (reference sequence). The CDR3 sequence is CAYRQGAGGYTF. The CDR3 nucleotides read TGTGCCTACCGACAGGGGGCTGGTGGCTACACCTTC.

This clone has ten or more counts. This chain uses TRBV7-9 with TRBJ2-1; D gene ambiguous. The CDR3 sequence is 15 residues long. Germline-derived CDR1 and CDR2 are SEHNR and FQNEAQ (reference sequence). Trimming left V 3 bases short and J 6 bases short, with 15 bases between. CDR3 sequence (DNA): TGTGCCAGCAGCTTCATCCTGGGCATTGTCAATGAGCAGTTCTTC. Translating gives CASSFILGIVNEQFF.

The gene calls are TRBV7-2 and TRBJ2-1, with TRBD1 matching 7 bases. V was pared by 3 bases and J by 5 bases, with 4 bases of the junction left unmatched. The CDR3 has 14 residues. Germline values: CDR1 SGHTA, CDR2 FQGNSA. The CDR3 DNA follows: TGTGCCAGCAGCTTGCACAGGGGTAACAATGAGCAGTTCTTC. Residues: CASSLHRGNNEQFF.

The gene calls are TRBV5-1 and TRBJ2-2; 7 bases are shared with TRBD1. The junction had 5 bases not matched to a gene; V was cut back by 4 bases and J by 2 bases. Looked up from germline, CDR1 is SGHRS and CDR2 is YFSETQ. There are 15 residues in the CDR3. The CDR3 is CASSPGQRNTGELFF. The CDR3 DNA follows: TGCGCCAGCAGCCCGGGACAGAGAAACACCGGGGAGCTGTTTTTT. The full variable domain, rest sourced from reference TRBV5-1 and TRBJ2-2, is KAGVTQTPRYLIKTRGQQVTLSCSPISGHRSVSWYQQTPGQGLQFLFEYFSETQRNKGNFPGRFSGRQFSNSRSEMNVSTLELGDSALYLCASSPGQRNTGELFFGEGSRLTVL.

The V gene is TRBV5-6, the J gene TRBJ2-7; 8 bases line up with TRBD2. The germline V gene has CDR1 SGHDT and CDR2 YYEEEE. V lost 0 bases and J lost 0; bases outside the gene matches: 11. The length of the CDR3 is 18 residues. The DNA of the CDR3 is TGTGCCAGCAGCTTGGTTGTGGCCGAAGGACTAGCCTCCTACGAGCAGTACTTC. As protein: CASSLVVAEGLASYEQYF.

The chain carries TRBV10-3 and TRBJ2-2, with a possible D match to TRBD2 (6 bases). Trimming removed 4 bases at V and 5 bases at J, with 20 bases between. The CDR3 spans 17 residues. The germline CDR1 and CDR2 sequences are ENHRY and SYGVKD. In nucleotides, the CDR3 is TGTGCCATCAGTGTTTCAGCCGGGACCGGAGGGACCGGGGAGCTGTTTTTT. Its protein product is CAISVSAGTGGTGELFF.

This clone was seen a handful of times. The V call is TRBV7-9, the J call TRBJ1-4; D may be TRBD1 (5 bases). The germline CDR1 and CDR2 sequences are SEHNR and FQNEAQ (reference sequence). CDR3 length: 15 residues. Deletions cut 6 bases from V and 2 bases from J, with 13 bases between. CDR3 in amino acids: CASSPPWGTNEKLFF. The CDR3 DNA follows: TGTGCCAGCAGTCCACCTTGGGGCACTAATGAAAAACTGTTTTTT.

The V and J genes are TRBV5-1 and TRBJ2-7; 12 bases agree with TRBD2. This CDR3 spans 15 amino acids. Germline V gene lookup returns CDR1 SGHRS and CDR2 YFSETQ. The V and J ends lost 1 base and 6 bases, in that order; junction bases with no gene match: 5. CDR3: CASSLIPSGGGEQYF. As DNA, the CDR3 is TGCGCCAGCAGCTTGATTCCTAGCGGGGGGGGCGAGCAGTACTTC.

V usage is TRBV23-1 and J usage is TRBJ1-1; D gene uncertain. Being an ORF, TRBV23-1 has a function that is uncertain. The CDR3 runs to 14 residues. V was pared by 8 bases and J by 4 bases, with 17 bases between. CDR3 region: CASPREGGSTEAFF. CDR3 DNA sequence: TGCGCCAGCCCTCGGGAGGGCGGGAGCACTGAAGCTTTCTTT.

The chain joins TRBV10-3 to TRBJ1-1; TRBD1 aligns across 9 bases. Germline CDR1 and CDR2: ENHRY and SYGVKD. With V trimmed by 4 bases and J by 5 bases, 5 bases remained unmatched. This CDR3 region has 14 residues. CDR3: CAISATGGRTEAFF. The CDR3 nucleotides are TGTGCCATCAGTGCCACAGGGGGCCGAACTGAAGCTTTCTTT.

The chain is built from TRBV30 and TRBJ1-4; TRBD1 might be the D (5 bases). The CDR3 consists of 14 residues. Germline V gives CDR1 GTSNPN, CDR2 SVGIG (reference sequence). Trimming removed 2 bases from V and 4 bases from J, with 11 bases in between. This CDR3 is CAWSLGGNNEKLFF. In DNA, the CDR3 is TGTGCCTGGAGTTTGGGGGGGAATAATGAAAAACTGTTTTTT.

The V and J genes are TRBV19 and TRBJ2-3; TRBD1 matches 10 bases. Germline loops: CDR1 LNHDA, CDR2 SQIVND (reference sequence). The V and J ends lost 5 bases and 4 bases, in that order; junction bases with no gene match: 6. The CDR3 has 15 amino acids. The CDR3 DNA follows: TGTGCCAGTAGTCCTAATGGACAGGGGGCAGATACGCAGTATTTT. Encoded protein: CASSPNGQGADTQYF. Full variable domain (missing parts from reference TRBV19 and TRBJ2-3): DGGITQSPKYLFRKEGQNVTLSCEQNLNHDAMYWYRQDPGQGLRLIYYSQIVNDFQKGDIAEGYSVSREKKESFPLTVTSAQKNPTAFYLCASSPNGQGADTQYFGPGTRLTVL.

The CDR3 is CASSFYRDNYYEQYF. The DNA of the CDR3 is TGTGCCAGCAGTTTTTACCGGGACAATTACTACGAGCAGTACTTC. V is TRBV6-5 and J is TRBJ2-7; possible D gene TRBD1, 6 bases. V gave up 4 bases and J gave up 3 bases, with 16 bases separating them. The CDR3 runs to 15 residues. The germline CDR1 and CDR2 sequences are MNHEY and SVGAGI.

This clone was seen a few times. The CDR3 loop is CASSLWGGGASNQPQHF. CDR3 bases: TGTGCCAGCAGTTTATGGGGGGGAGGGGCTAGCAATCAGCCCCAGCATTTT. The chain is built from TRBV28 and TRBJ1-5; a weak D match, TRBD1 (5 bases). Trimming removed 0 bases at V and 0 bases at J, with 12 bases between. CDR1 MDHEN and CDR2 SYDVKM come from the germline V gene. This CDR3 region has 17 residues.

This clone was seen only a few times. J is TRBJ2-7 and V is TRBV24-1; D unclear. This CDR3 comprises 11 residues. The V gene's germline CDR1 is KGHDR and CDR2 SFDVKD. Trimming cost V 9 bases and J 5 bases, with 10 bases left between them. The CDR3 DNA follows: TGTGCCACCCTCCGGTGCAACGAGCAGTACTTC. Translating gives CATLRCNEQYF.

The genes are TRBV10-2 and TRBJ1-5, with D uncertain. The CDR3 totals 17 residues. CDR1 is WSHSY, CDR2 SAAADI, per germline. The V end was cut by 3 bases, the J end by 6 bases, with 21 bases between. This CDR3 reads CASSEGGSMGEGQPQHF. CDR3 in DNA: TGCGCCAGCAGTGAAGGTGGCAGTATGGGCGAGGGTCAGCCCCAGCATTTT.

The chain links TRBV4-1 to TRBJ1-2; D is unresolved. The CDR3 is 13 amino acids. CDR1 is MGHRA and CDR2 is YSYEKL in the germline V gene. Trimming shortened V by 3 bases and J by 6 bases, and 11 bases separated the two germline ends. This CDR3 reads CASSHSEPNGYTF. CDR3 DNA: TGCGCCAGCAGCCATAGTGAACCGAATGGCTACACCTTC.

The chain has TRBV30 and TRBJ2-6, with D tentatively TRBD2 (6 bases). The CDR3 has 14 residues. Germline values: CDR1 GTSNPN, CDR2 SVGIG (reference sequence). V dropped 3 bases and J dropped 0 bases, with 6 bases sitting between them. In DNA, the CDR3 is TGTGCCTGGAGGGACTACTCTGGGGCCAACGTCCTGACTTTC. Translating it yields CAWRDYSGANVLTF. The variable domain in full, completed from reference TRBV30 and TRBJ2-6, reads SQTIHQWPATLVQPVGSPLSLECTVEGTSNPNLYWYRQAAGRGLQLLFYSVGIGQISSEVPQNLSASRPQDRQFILSSKKLLLSDSGFYLCAWRDYSGANVLTFGAGSRLTVL.

There are a few counts of this clone. The V gene is TRBV12-3 or TRBV12-4, the J gene TRBJ1-1; D gene unclear. This CDR3 is 12 amino acids long. V was pared by 5 bases and J by 11 bases, with 15 bases between. The CDR3 loop reads CASSLSNSGAFF. Here the CDR3 DNA reads TGTGCCAGCAGTCTCTCCAACTCGGGGGCTTTCTTT.